Shown below are 27 T cell receptor beta chains from a single sample sequenced in a study of blood T cell repertoires in COVID-19. Assay used: immunoSEQ multiplex PCR; TCRdb lists only in-frame clones, some missing. The sample has more than 300,000 clones; about 91% are singletons. The specimen was peripheral blood. The receptor source for this set is a woman aged 25 to 39 with COVID-19, enrolled during active disease.

CDR3 DNA sequence: TGTGCCAGCAGTTTCCAGCGAACTGGAACAGATACGCAGTATTTT. It is translated as CASSFQRTGTDTQYF. The chain couples TRBV28 to TRBJ2-3; D not resolved. The CDR3 has 15 amino acids. Trimming took off 3 bases at V and 3 bases at J, with 13 bases between the two ends. CDR1 and CDR2 from the germline V gene are MDHEN and SYDVKM.

This chain links TRBV6-5 with TRBJ1-1, with D tentatively TRBD1 (5 bases). V was clipped by 0 bases and J by 1 base, with 9 bases between them. The CDR3 has 15 residues. Germline assignment: CDR1 MNHEY and CDR2 SVGAGI. Written as DNA, the CDR3 is TGTGCCAGCAGTTACTCGCACCAGGGGAACACTGAAGCTTTCTTT. This codes for CASSYSHQGNTEAFF.

The chain links TRBV28 to TRBJ1-2; TRBD1 aligns across 7 bases. The V gene's germline CDR1 is MDHEN and CDR2 SYDVKM. The V and J ends lost 6 bases and 0 bases, in that order; junction bases with no gene match: 4. This CDR3 is built from 14 residues. The CDR3 region is CASRWTGANYGYTF. DNA of the CDR3: TGTGCCAGCAGGTGGACAGGAGCTAACTATGGCTACACCTTC.

V usage is TRBV20-1 and J usage is TRBJ1-4; no firm D call. Trimming removed 4 bases at V and 8 bases at J, with 8 bases between. There are 11 residues in the CDR3. Per the germline V gene, CDR1 is DFQATT and CDR2 is SNEGSKA (reference sequence). The CDR3 nucleotides are TGCAGTGCTATTAAGGAGGAAAAACTGTTTTTT. The encoded protein is CSAIKEEKLFF.

This CDR3 reads CASSSPTQGKGDEQFF. The DNA of the CDR3 is TGTGCCAGCAGTTCCCCAACACAGGGGAAGGGCGATGAGCAGTTCTTC. The chain recombines TRBV27 with TRBJ2-1; 7 bases map to TRBD1. The germline V gene has CDR1 MNHEY and CDR2 SMNVEV (reference sequence). The CDR3 consists of 16 residues. V shed 4 bases, J shed 8 bases, and the junction held 14 bases outside the gene matches.

This chain connects TRBV6-4 to TRBJ1-1; 8 nucleotides agree with TRBD1. The CDR3 runs 14 residues. Per germline, CDR1 MRHNA and CDR2 SNTAGT. J lost 7 bases, V lost 6 bases, and 10 bases had no gene match. CDR3 DNA sequence: TGTGCCAGCAGGACGGACAGGGAACAGAATGAAGCTTTCTTT. Translating gives CASRTDREQNEAFF.

The chain links TRBV5-5 to TRBJ2-6; D not certain. The CDR3 has 16 amino acids. From germline, CDR1 is SGHKS and CDR2 YYEKEE (reference sequence). V was pared by 4 bases and J by 0 bases, with 11 bases between. The CDR3 reads CASSAIASSGANVLTF. The DNA for the CDR3 is TGTGCCAGCAGCGCTATCGCAAGCTCTGGGGCCAACGTCCTGACTTTC.

V usage is TRBV27 and J usage is TRBJ1-1; TRBD1 aligns across 10 bases. This CDR3 has 16 residues. Germline CDR1 and CDR2: MNHEY and SMNVEV (reference sequence). With 4 bases clipped from V and 5 bases from J, the junction kept 10 bases outside the gene matches. CDR3 region: CASSSPFRTGGTEAFF. The DNA for the CDR3 is TGTGCCAGCAGTTCCCCATTTAGGACAGGGGGTACTGAAGCTTTCTTT.

The V call is TRBV2, the J call TRBJ1-4, with 7 bases fitting TRBD1. Losses at the gene ends were 4 bases for V and 3 bases for J; bases not matched to a gene: 5. The CDR3 covers 15 residues. Germline V gives CDR1 SNHLY, CDR2 FYNNEI. This CDR3 reads CASSGVTGPNEKLFF. The CDR3, as DNA: TGTGCCAGCAGTGGGGTGACAGGGCCTAATGAAAAACTGTTTTTT.

The chain links TRBV5-4 to TRBJ1-2; TRBD1 matches at 7 bases. Germline CDR1 reads SGHNT; CDR2 reads YYREEE (reference sequence). The CDR3 is 14 amino acids. The V and J ends lost 2 bases and 4 bases, in that order; junction bases with no gene match: 5. In DNA, the CDR3 is TGTGCCAGCAGCTTAACAGGGGATTTCTATGGCTACACCTTC. This sequence encodes CASSLTGDFYGYTF.

The chain joins TRBV9 to TRBJ2-3; 8 bases are a match to TRBD2. The CDR3 is 16 residues long. In germline, CDR1 is SGDLS, CDR2 YYNGEE. Germline trimming cut 1 base from V and 1 base from J; bases unmatched to any gene: 5. The CDR3 spells CASSVTGGSGTDTQYF. The DNA for the CDR3 is TGTGCCAGCAGCGTAACGGGGGGGTCGGGCACAGATACGCAGTATTTT.

This rearrangement joins TRBV5-5 to TRBJ2-5; D is ambiguous. The ends were cut back, 4 bases at V and 4 bases at J, with 14 bases in the middle. The germline V gene encodes CDR1 SGHKS and CDR2 YYEKEE (reference sequence). This CDR3 is built from 14 residues. The CDR3 bases are TGTGCCAGCAGCCTAACGCCCGGGTTAGAGACCCAGTACTTC. This translates into CASSLTPGLETQYF.

This clone was found once. The V call is TRBV21-1, the J call TRBJ1-1. TRBV21-1 is a recognized pseudogene. The CDR3 is 14 residues long. The CDR3, as DNA: TGTGCCAGCAGCAAAGTAGCCCGGAACACTGAAGCTTTCTTT. Translation: CASSKVARNTEAFF.

V and J are TRBV4-3 and TRBJ2-3; D gene uncertain. V lost 0 bases, J lost 4 bases, and 8 bases lay in between. The V gene's germline CDR1 is LGHNA and CDR2 YSLEER. The CDR3 has 14 amino acids. The CDR3 sequence: CASSQDPSADTQYF. In DNA, the CDR3 is TGCGCCAGCAGCCAAGATCCGAGTGCAGATACGCAGTATTTT.

The chain links TRBV5-1 to TRBJ2-5; 7 nucleotides match TRBD2. The ends lost 6 bases at V and 4 bases at J; junction bases unmatched: 3. The CDR3 totals 12 residues. The germline V gene has CDR1 SGHRS and CDR2 YFSETQ. This CDR3 is CASIGGGETQYF. The CDR3, as DNA: TGCGCCAGCATAGGCGGGGGAGAGACCCAGTACTTC.

V gene TRBV27 combines with J gene TRBJ1-2; a weak D match, TRBD1 (6 bases). The CDR3 runs to 12 residues. The germline V gene encodes CDR1 MNHEY and CDR2 SMNVEV (reference sequence). Trimming took off 5 bases at V and 3 bases at J, with 7 bases between the two ends. The CDR3 DNA sequence: TGTGCCAGCAGTGACAGGCACTATGGCTACACCTTC. Its protein product is CASSDRHYGYTF.

The J gene is TRBJ2-3, the V gene TRBV11-1; D ambiguous. The CDR3 spans 13 residues. V was pared by 4 bases and J by 7 bases, with 12 bases between. The germline CDR1 and CDR2 sequences are SGHAT and FQDESV (reference sequence). CDR3 DNA: TGTGCCAGCAGCTCCACCCGACTCAATACGCAGTATTTT. Residues: CASSSTRLNTQYF.

V usage is TRBV5-4 and J usage is TRBJ1-3; no clear D. This CDR3 has 17 amino acids. V was cut by 1 base and J by 7 bases, with 21 bases left in between. Germline V gene data show CDR1 as SGHNT and CDR2 as YYREEE (reference sequence). CDR3: CASSLNTHGIGGNTIYF. Here the CDR3 DNA reads TGTGCCAGCAGCTTGAACACCCACGGGATCGGTGGGAACACCATATATTTT.

The rearrangement uses TRBV5-4 and TRBJ2-1; D is ambiguous. V lost 1 base and J lost 4, with 12 bases in between. There are 15 residues in the CDR3. Germline values: CDR1 SGHNT, CDR2 YYREEE (reference sequence). CDR3 sequence: CASSLLAGTYNEQFF. The CDR3 nucleotides are TGTGCCAGCAGCTTGCTCGCAGGAACGTACAATGAGCAGTTCTTC.

The chain has TRBV7-2 and TRBJ1-5, with TRBD1 matching over 8 bases. Germline V gene lookup returns CDR1 SGHTA and CDR2 FQGNSA. The CDR3 extends over 12 amino acids. After removal of 9 bases from V and 10 bases from J, the junction contained 8 bases not matched to a gene. The CDR3 is CASARQGNPQHF. DNA for the CDR3: TGTGCCAGTGCCCGACAGGGGAACCCCCAGCATTTT.

This chain connects TRBV24-1 to TRBJ2-5; 9 positions agree with TRBD1. The CDR3 sequence is 15 residues long. Trimming removed 3 bases from V and 5 bases from J; junction bases left unmatched: 6. Germline lookup yields CDR1 KGHDR and CDR2 SFDVKD. The CDR3 here is CATSDTGGSRETQYF. The CDR3, as DNA: TGTGCCACCAGTGATACAGGGGGCTCTCGGGAGACCCAGTACTTC.

The chain has TRBV6-1 and TRBJ1-2; a weak D match, TRBD1 (6 bases). This CDR3 has 14 residues. V lost 3 bases to trimming and J lost 7 bases, with 15 bases between them. CDR1 MNHNS and CDR2 SASEGT come from the germline V gene. Here the CDR3 DNA reads TGTGCCAGCAGTGACAGCGGCAGGGGCGGTGGCTACACCTTC. Translating it yields CASSDSGRGGGYTF.

V is TRBV2 and J is TRBJ2-1; 8 nucleotides agree with TRBD1. The V segment lost 5 bases and the J segment 3 bases; nucleotides outside the gene matches: 6. The germline V gene encodes CDR1 SNHLY and CDR2 FYNNEI. CDR3 length: 15 residues. CDR3 region: CASSPDRGDYNEQFF. As DNA, the CDR3 is TGTGCCAGCAGTCCTGACAGGGGTGACTACAATGAGCAGTTCTTC.

The gene calls are TRBV29-1 and TRBJ1-2; TRBD1 is a possible D gene (5 bases). The CDR3 extends over 14 amino acids. V was clipped by 4 bases and J by 4 bases, with 16 bases between them. The germline V gene encodes CDR1 SQVTM and CDR2 ANQGSEA. CDR3 bases: TGCAGCGTTGGGGGAGGACAAGATACCTATGGCTACACCTTC. Translation gives CSVGGGQDTYGYTF.

The chain joins TRBV25-1 to TRBJ2-7, with 9 nucleotides matching TRBD1. The CDR3 is made up of 17 amino acids. J lost 1 base, V lost 6 bases, and 13 bases had no gene match. Germline V gives CDR1 MGHDK, CDR2 SYGVNS. The CDR3: CASRTGGSKQASYEQYF. The DNA for the CDR3 is TGTGCCAGCAGGACAGGGGGGTCAAAACAAGCTTCCTACGAGCAGTACTTC.

This clone appeared a single time. The rearrangement uses TRBV13 and TRBJ2-1; D not certain. Germline-derived CDR1 and CDR2 are PRHDT and FYEKMQ (reference sequence). This CDR3 comprises 14 residues. V was shortened by 2 bases and J by 5 bases, with 10 bases between the two germline ends. CDR3 nucleotide sequence: TGTGCCAGCAGCTTATATGGCCCAAACAATGAGCAGTTCTTC. Protein sequence: CASSLYGPNNEQFF. Looking up the rest from reference TRBV13 and TRBJ2-1 gives the full variable domain: AAGVIQSPRHLIKEKRETATLKCYPIPRHDTVYWYQQGPGQDPQFLISFYEKMQSDKGSIPDRFSAQQFSDYHSELNMSSLELGDSALYFCASSLYGPNNEQFFGPGTRLTVL.

The chain has TRBV5-6 and TRBJ2-1; 9 nucleotides agree with TRBD1. The CDR3 contains 16 residues. CDR1 is SGHDT, CDR2 YYEEEE, per germline. V lost 1 base, J lost 6 bases, and 8 bases stayed unmatched. The CDR3 loop is CASSLWGTGRLNEQFF. The DNA for the CDR3 is TGTGCCAGCAGCTTGTGGGGGACAGGGCGTCTCAATGAGCAGTTCTTC.